A single TCR beta chain is shown here with its context. The sample is drawn from a study of T cell clonotyping in hematopoietic cell transplantation. Germline trimming cut 1 base from V and 3 bases from J; bases unmatched to any gene: 5. Germline V lookup: CDR1 LNHDA, CDR2 SQIVND (reference sequence). The CDR3 length is 16 residues. Only in-frame clones appear in the TCRdb table, and some are missing; sequencing was by immunoSEQ multiplex PCR. The repertoire has about 9,700 clones, almost 80% of them found once; the top ten carry roughly 15%. The sequencing here drew on PBMCs, taken 180 days after allogeneic stem cell transplant. This sequence originates from a male patient aged 40 to 55 who had an allogeneic stem cell transplant from a related donor, so the T cells may come from the graft donor. Some clones in this sample may be carry-over from other donors' samples. V gene TRBV19 combines with J gene TRBJ2-3, with 9 bases identical to TRBD2. The DNA of the CDR3 is TGTGCCAGTAGTATAGGGAGCGGGGGGCCAACAGATACGCAGTATTTT. It specifies CASSIGSGGPTDTQYF.